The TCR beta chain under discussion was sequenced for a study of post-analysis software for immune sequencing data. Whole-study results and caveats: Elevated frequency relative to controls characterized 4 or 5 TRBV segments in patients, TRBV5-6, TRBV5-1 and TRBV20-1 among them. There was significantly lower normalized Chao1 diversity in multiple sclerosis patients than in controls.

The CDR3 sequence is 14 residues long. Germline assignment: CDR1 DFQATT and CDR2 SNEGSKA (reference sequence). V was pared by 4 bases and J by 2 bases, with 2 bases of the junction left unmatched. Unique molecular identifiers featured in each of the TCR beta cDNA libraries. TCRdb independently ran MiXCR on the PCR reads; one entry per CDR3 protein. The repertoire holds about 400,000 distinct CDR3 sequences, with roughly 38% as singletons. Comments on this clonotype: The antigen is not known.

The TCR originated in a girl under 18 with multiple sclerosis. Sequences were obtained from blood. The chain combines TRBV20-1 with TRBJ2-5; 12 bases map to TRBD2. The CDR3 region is CSATSGRGQETQYF. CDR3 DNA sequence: TGCAGTGCTACTAGCGGGAGGGGGCAAGAGACCCAGTACTTC.